The next 32 T cell receptor beta chains were all read from a single sample in a study of T-cell memory formation after mild COVID-19. TCRdb called the 5' RACE reads again in MiXCR, with one record for every CDR3 protein. The data hold around 260,000 distinct CDR3 sequences, with 15% to 20% observed a single time. The sequencing input was PBMCs or a T cell subset sorted from them (not recorded which). Receptors originate from a young man who had mild COVID-19 (a few samples of this study predate the infection). Cell type and time point are not known.

The J gene is TRBJ1-3, the V gene TRBV6-5; D unresolved. Germline-derived CDR1 and CDR2 are MNHEY and SVGAGI. V gave up 4 bases and J gave up 2 bases, with 6 bases separating them. The CDR3 is made up of 13 amino acids. DNA of the CDR3: TGTGCCAGCAGTTTCGGACCTGGAAACACCATATATTTT. This sequence encodes CASSFGPGNTIYF.

The genes are TRBV11-2 and TRBJ2-7, with D possibly being TRBD1 (6 bases). Trimming shortened V by 3 bases and J by 1 base, and 7 bases separated the two germline ends. The germline gives CDR1 SGHAT, CDR2 FQNNGV. The CDR3 loop spans 13 amino acids. The CDR3 reads CASSFQGSYEQYV. In nucleotides, the CDR3 is TGTGCCAGCAGCTTTCAGGGGTCCTACGAGCAGTACGTC.

This sequence joins TRBV12-3 or TRBV12-4 and TRBJ1-1; 7 nucleotides align to TRBD1. The CDR3 spans 14 residues. Losses at the gene ends were 7 bases for V and 3 bases for J; bases not matched to a gene: 8. The CDR3 nucleotides are TGTGCCAGCACCTCGCGGGACAGCTACACTGAAGCTTTCTTT. The encoded protein is CASTSRDSYTEAFF.

This clonotype was seen a handful of times. CDR3 in amino acids: CAISESSGGSSYNEQFF. DNA of the CDR3: TGTGCCATCAGTGAATCTAGCGGGGGGAGCTCCTACAATGAGCAGTTCTTC. The chain carries TRBV10-3 and TRBJ2-1, with 11 bases aligning to TRBD2. J gave up 0 bases and V 3 bases, and 4 bases lay outside the gene matches. The CDR3 is 17 amino acids. The germline CDR1 and CDR2 sequences are ENHRY and SYGVKD.

The count of this clonotype is one. The chain combines TRBV28 with TRBJ1-5; D is unresolved. The CDR3 is made up of 15 amino acids. V was trimmed by 5 bases and J by 0 bases, leaving 11 bases between them. Germline CDR1 is MDHEN and CDR2 is SYDVKM. The DNA for the CDR3 is TGTGCCAGCAGTCCCGACACCTGTAGCAATCAGCCCCAGCATTTT. As protein: CASSPDTCSNQPQHF. The full variable domain, its missing parts supplied by reference TRBV28 and TRBJ1-5, is DVKVTQSSRYLVKRTGEKVFLECVQDMDHENMFWYRQDPGLGLRLIYFSYDVKMKEKGDIPEGYSVSREKKERFSLILESASTNQTSMYLCASSPDTCSNQPQHFGDGTRLSIL.

V gene TRBV4-3 combines with J gene TRBJ2-3; 10 bases are shared with TRBD1. V shed 2 bases, J shed 3 bases, and the junction held 5 bases outside the gene matches. Germline V gene data show CDR1 as LGHNA and CDR2 as YSLEER. The CDR3 has 16 amino acids. The CDR3, as DNA: TGCGCCAGCAGCCAATCAGACAGGGGGCTGACAGATACGCAGTATTTT. Residues: CASSQSDRGLTDTQYF.

This clonotype showed up many times. The chain has TRBV7-9 and TRBJ1-3, with D perhaps TRBD1 (6 bases). Germline V gene lookup returns CDR1 SEHNR and CDR2 FQNEAQ (reference sequence). The CDR3 has 14 amino acids. Trimming took 8 bases from V and 4 from J, leaving 15 bases between them. As DNA, the CDR3 is TGTGCCAGCGAACCAGGGGTTACCGGAAACACCATATATTTT. Its translation: CASEPGVTGNTIYF.

This clonotype was detected only a few times. The gene calls are TRBV28 and TRBJ2-7, with D possibly TRBD2 on 6 matching bases. The CDR3 runs to 12 residues. Per germline, CDR1 MDHEN and CDR2 SYDVKM. V was cut by 10 bases and J by 0 bases, with 10 bases left in between. The CDR3 loop is CATAGRSYEQYV. The CDR3 DNA reads TGTGCCACCGCGGGACGCTCCTACGAGCAGTACGTC.

CDR3 nucleotides: TGCGCCAGCAGCCAAGGAGCGGCGCAGAGGGGCTACGAGCAGTACTTC. Translation gives CASSQGAAQRGYEQYF. This chain links TRBV4-1 with TRBJ2-7; D could derive from TRBD1 or TRBD2 (5 bases each). CDR1 is MGHRA and CDR2 is YSYEKL in the germline V gene. V was pared by 1 base and J by 3 bases, with 16 bases between. This CDR3 has 16 residues.

The chain has TRBV5-1 and TRBJ2-5; D possibly corresponds to TRBD2 (5 bases). V was cut by 5 bases and J by 4 bases, with 12 bases left in between. Looked up from germline, CDR1 is SGHRS and CDR2 is YFSETQ. This CDR3 is 13 amino acids long. CDR3 in amino acids: CASSGGWGETQYF. The CDR3 DNA sequence: TGCGCCAGCAGTGGCGGGTGGGGAGAGACCCAGTACTTC.

This clonotype has more than one count but fewer than ten. The chain uses TRBV5-1 and TRBJ2-7; 9 positions agree with TRBD1. V was clipped by 4 bases and J by 4 bases; unmatched bases: 15. CDR3 length: 17 residues. CDR1 SGHRS and CDR2 YFSETQ come from the germline V gene. The CDR3 is CASSVGTGLRARYEQYF. The CDR3 DNA is TGCGCCAGCAGCGTCGGGACAGGGCTAAGAGCCCGATACGAGCAGTACTTC.

The chain carries TRBV27 and TRBJ2-7; 9 bases match TRBD2. Germline CDR1 MNHEY, CDR2 SMNVEV (reference sequence). J gave up 2 bases and V 1 base, and 3 bases lay outside the gene matches. The CDR3 extends over 15 amino acids. The CDR3 DNA follows: TGTGCCAGCAGTTTATGGGCTAGCGGGGCCTACGAGCAGTACTTC. It translates to CASSLWASGAYEQYF.

The chain couples TRBV20-1 to TRBJ1-4, with 8 bases lining up with TRBD1. Trimming took 2 bases from V and 7 from J; bases not matched to a gene: 9. Per the germline V gene, CDR1 is DFQATT and CDR2 is SNEGSKA (reference sequence). The CDR3 is 15 residues long. The CDR3 region has the DNA TGCAGTGCTAGACCGCGGGACAGGACGTCTGAAAAACTGTTTTTT. As protein: CSARPRDRTSEKLFF.

This clonotype turned up a few times. The chain combines TRBV12-3 or TRBV12-4 with TRBJ1-6, with TRBD1 matching 7 bases. The length of the CDR3 is 13 residues. Trimming at V came to 5 bases and at J to 7 bases, leaving 2 bases not matched to a gene. CDR3 region: CASSRQGNSPLHF. The CDR3 region has the DNA TGTGCCAGCAGTAGACAGGGAAATTCACCCCTCCACTTT.

This clonotype was seen a handful of times. V is TRBV5-4 and J is TRBJ1-2, with no clear D. Trimming pared 3 bases from V and 8 bases from J, leaving 17 bases between. CDR1 is SGHNT, CDR2 YYREEE, per germline (reference sequence). The CDR3 loop spans 14 amino acids. The CDR3 sequence: CASSSRDLGRGYTF. The DNA for the CDR3 is TGTGCCAGCAGCTCTAGGGATTTGGGTCGAGGCTACACCTTC.

This chain joins TRBV28 and TRBJ2-1; D might be TRBD2 (5 bases). Trimming took 4 bases from V and 10 from J, leaving 20 bases between them. The length of the CDR3 is 15 residues. Looked up from germline, CDR1 is MDHEN and CDR2 is SYDVKM. The CDR3 region is CASSYTRTLPGEQFF. CDR3 nucleotides: TGTGCCAGCAGTTATACCAGGACCTTGCCGGGGGAGCAGTTCTTC. The complete variable domain, with remaining parts taken from reference TRBV28 and TRBJ2-1, reads DVKVTQSSRYLVKRTGEKVFLECVQDMDHENMFWYRQDPGLGLRLIYFSYDVKMKEKGDIPEGYSVSREKKERFSLILESASTNQTSMYLCASSYTRTLPGEQFFGPGTRLTVL.

There are a few counts of this clonotype. V usage is TRBV23-1 and J usage is TRBJ1-4; D is undetermined. TRBV23-1 is filed as an ORF, its function uncertain. The germline V and J ends were trimmed by 4 bases and 4 bases, with 13 bases remaining between them. CDR3 size: 15 residues. CDR3 DNA: TGCGCCAGCAGTCGAGAGGAGCCGCATAATGAAAAACTGTTTTTT. Its protein is CASSREEPHNEKLFF.

V is TRBV5-1 and J is TRBJ2-4; 9 bases are a match to TRBD1. Germline lookup yields CDR1 SGHRS and CDR2 YFSETQ. The CDR3 has 14 amino acids. The V gene end was trimmed by 4 bases and the J gene end by 4 bases; junction bases not matched to a gene: 3. DNA of the CDR3: TGCGCCAGCAGCCGAGGGACAGGGAAAAACATTCAGTACTTC. Its protein product is CASSRGTGKNIQYF.

V usage is TRBV14 and J usage is TRBJ2-7; weak D call: TRBD1 (5 bases). V was cut by 0 bases and J by 2 bases, with 11 bases left in between. Germline loops: CDR1 SGHDN, CDR2 FVKESK. The CDR3 has 15 residues. Here the CDR3 reads CASSQDRDSPYEQYF. CDR3 in DNA: TGTGCCAGCAGCCAAGATCGCGACAGCCCCTACGAGCAGTACTTC.

This clonotype showed up many times. The chain links TRBV7-2 to TRBJ1-3; D unresolved. Trimming pared 2 bases from V and 8 bases from J, leaving 16 bases between. Per the germline V gene, CDR1 is SGHTA and CDR2 is FQGNSA. This CDR3 has 15 amino acids. This chain's CDR3 is CASSLFLGVVDTIYF. For the CDR3, the DNA is TGTGCCAGCAGCTTATTCCTTGGGGTGGTGGACACCATATATTTT.

This clonotype turned up a few times. The genes are TRBV4-3 and TRBJ2-4; D call uncertain. The germline V gene encodes CDR1 LGHNA and CDR2 YSLEER. The CDR3 consists of 15 residues. V lost 0 bases, J lost 1 base, and 7 bases lay in between. The CDR3 bases are TGCGCCAGCAGCCAAGATCCGCGGGCCAAAAACATTCAGTACTTC. It codes for CASSQDPRAKNIQYF.

The chain links TRBV5-6 to TRBJ1-2; 9 bases line up with TRBD1. With V trimmed by 0 bases and J by 6 bases, 3 bases remained unmatched. This CDR3 spans 14 amino acids. CDR1 SGHDT and CDR2 YYEEEE come from the germline V gene. CDR3 amino acids: CASSLGDRVNGYTF. The DNA of the CDR3 is TGTGCCAGCAGCTTGGGGGACAGGGTCAATGGCTACACCTTC. Combining the CDR3 with reference TRBV5-6 and TRBJ1-2 gives the whole variable domain DAGVTQSPTHLIKTRGQQVTLRCSPKSGHDTVSWYQQALGQGPQFIFQYYEEEERQRGNFPDRFSGHQFPNYSSELNVNALLLGDSALYLCASSLGDRVNGYTFGSGTRLTVV.

The sample holds many counts of this clonotype. The genes are TRBV12-3 or TRBV12-4 and TRBJ2-1; 11 bases are a match to TRBD1. The CDR3 consists of 14 residues. V gave up 6 bases and J gave up 4 bases; unmatched junction bases: 2. Here the CDR3 DNA reads TGTGCCAGCAGGGGACAGGGGGAATACAATGAGCAGTTCTTC. It translates to CASRGQGEYNEQFF.

This clonotype was counted only a few times. The chain joins TRBV7-2 to TRBJ2-3; 9 bases are a match to TRBD1. J lost 4 bases, V lost 8 bases, and 7 bases had no gene match. CDR3 length: 14 residues. Germline lookup yields CDR1 SGHTA and CDR2 FQGNSA. The CDR3 here is CASRVDRGPDTQYF. The CDR3 nucleotides are TGTGCCAGCCGAGTGGACAGGGGCCCAGATACGCAGTATTTT.

This clonotype came up a few times. The J gene is TRBJ2-6, the V gene TRBV7-9; no definite D call. Germline CDR1 reads SEHNR; CDR2 reads FQNEAQ (reference sequence). The CDR3 consists of 16 residues. V was trimmed by 2 bases and J by 1 base, leaving 9 bases between them. CDR3 loop: CASSLFLGSGANVLTF. The CDR3 DNA reads TGTGCCAGCAGCTTATTCTTAGGGTCTGGGGCCAACGTCCTGACTTTC.

This rearrangement joins TRBV7-8 to TRBJ2-1; the match to TRBD2 covers 8 bases. J lost 6 bases, V lost 4 bases, and 5 bases had no gene match. Germline V gene lookup returns CDR1 SGHVS and CDR2 FQNEAQ. This CDR3 has 14 residues. The DNA of the CDR3 is TGTGCCAGCAGCTCGGCGGGAGGATTCAATGAGCAGTTCTTC. It yields the protein CASSSAGGFNEQFF.

This clonotype occurred a few times. The chain is built from TRBV20-1 and TRBJ2-1; maybe TRBD1 (6 bases). The CDR3 is 15 residues long. Per the germline V gene, CDR1 is DFQATT and CDR2 is SNEGSKA (reference sequence). V shed 2 bases and J shed 7 bases, with 18 bases lying between them. Written as DNA, the CDR3 is TGCAGTGCTAGACTAGCAGGGGTCCTTTGGAATGAGCAGTTCTTC. Translation: CSARLAGVLWNEQFF.

This clonotype was counted between two and nine times. The rearrangement links TRBV7-9 to TRBJ2-7; no definite D call. There are 14 residues in the CDR3. The V gene lost 0 bases and the J gene lost 5 bases, with 11 bases spanning the gap. The germline CDR1 and CDR2 sequences are SEHNR and FQNEAQ (reference sequence). CDR3 sequence: CASSLAESRDEQYF. DNA of the CDR3: TGTGCCAGCAGCTTAGCTGAGAGTCGGGACGAGCAGTACTTC.

V gene TRBV24-1 combines with J gene TRBJ2-3; D not resolved. This CDR3 is 13 amino acids long. The V gene lost 2 bases and the J gene lost 7 bases, with 9 bases spanning the gap. The germline V gene encodes CDR1 KGHDR and CDR2 SFDVKD. The CDR3 here is CATSDSRRNTQYF. DNA for the CDR3: TGTGCCACCAGTGATTCAAGACGTAATACGCAGTATTTT.

CDR3 amino acids: CASSLDPGQGVLEQYV. The CDR3 DNA reads as TGTGCCAGCAGCTTAGATCCCGGGCAGGGGGTACTTGAGCAGTACGTC. J is TRBJ2-7 and V is TRBV7-2, with 7 bases fitting TRBD1. The CDR3 totals 16 residues. V lost 1 base and J lost 7; bases outside the gene matches: 13. Germline-derived CDR1 and CDR2 are SGHTA and FQGNSA.

V usage is TRBV19 and J usage is TRBJ2-7, with a weak D call TRBD2 (5 bases). This CDR3 has 15 residues. CDR1 is LNHDA and CDR2 is SQIVND in the germline V gene (reference sequence). V was pared by 4 bases and J by 0 bases, with 13 bases between. The CDR3 sequence is CASSTLLGSSYEQYF. The CDR3 bases are TGTGCCAGTAGTACCCTTCTAGGGAGCTCCTACGAGCAGTACTTC.

In this sample, this clonotype turned up a few times. The genes are TRBV7-6 and TRBJ2-7; the D is unclear. Trimming removed 4 bases at V and 7 bases at J, with 20 bases between. In germline, CDR1 is SGHVS, CDR2 FNYEAQ. The CDR3 runs 15 residues. This CDR3 reads CASSSVTGTTGEQYF. The CDR3 nucleotides read TGTGCCAGCAGCTCAGTGACGGGTACAACTGGGGAGCAGTACTTC.